Described below is a single TCR beta chain sequence and its context. The entry originates in a study of TIL therapy for anti-PD-1-resistant metastatic lung cancer. Overall study: Tumors carried a median around 1.4 non-synonymous mutations per megabase.

Between the trimmed V and J ends, which lost 1 base and 7 bases, there was a span of 5 bases. The V gene's germline CDR1 is SGHAT and CDR2 FQDESV (reference sequence). This CDR3 contains 13 residues. Documented time point: pre-treatment sample, taken before nivolumab and TIL therapy. Most excised metastases sampled were pleural nodules or supraclavicular lymph nodes. The immunoSEQ assay was v3. Libraries were sequenced to 2 million or so read pairs (survey) or about 5-6 million (deep). Sequencing used immunoSEQ multiplex PCR; TCRdb keeps in-frame clones, though not all of them. The repertoire consists of 6,000 to 7,500 clones, with around 57% occurring once and the leading ten covering roughly 7.7%.

The sample in question was tumor tissue, obtained at baseline. The clonotype comes from a person aged 25 to 85 with non-small cell lung cancer. V usage is TRBV11-1 and J usage is TRBJ1-6; unclear D gene. The CDR3 is CASSLELNSPLHF. The CDR3 DNA reads as TGTGCCAGCAGCTTAGAGTTGAATTCACCCCTCCACTTT.